Listed below are T cell receptor beta chains from one sample, sequenced in a study of CD8 T cells in ankylosing spondylitis. TCRdb re-analysed the 5' RACE reads in MiXCR, keeping a single row per CDR3 protein. The sample includes roughly 40,000 distinct CDR3 sequences, 16% of them seen just once. Sequenced material: blood. The receptors originated from a male donor with ankylosing spondylitis or in good health (not recorded which). Both conserved end residues are part of each CDR3. D genes are given only for firm matches. The listing skips clone size in some rows; elsewhere it reads once, few, many or a size class.

clone_size j_call d_call v_call cdr3_nt cdr3_aa
few TRBJ2-1 . TRBV29-1 TGCAGCGTTGTTCACAGGGCGAACAATGAGCAGTTCTTC CSVVHRANNEQFF
few TRBJ2-1 . TRBV4-2 TGTGCCAGCAGCCAAGGGGTAATAGGGGACATCGATGAGCAGTTCTTC CASSQGVIGDIDEQFF
few TRBJ1-1 . TRBV5-1 TGCGCCAGCAGCTCCTCGCGGGTGGGGTTTACTGAAGCTTTCTTT CASSSSRVGFTEAFF
few TRBJ2-7 . TRBV2 TGTGCCAGCAGTGAGACGGGGACCACCGAGCAGTACTTC CASSETGTTEQYF
. TRBJ2-2 . TRBV20-1 TGCAGTGCTAAGCAGGGTGAGGACACCGGGGAGCTGTTTTTT CSAKQGEDTGELFF
few TRBJ2-1 TRBD2 TRBV27 TGTGCCAGCAGTTCGCCGACTAGCGGGAGAAATGAGCAGTTCTTC CASSSPTSGRNEQFF
. TRBJ1-4 . TRBV5-5 TGTGCCAGCAGCTTGGTTACTGAAAAACTGTTTTTT CASSLVTEKLFF
. TRBJ1-4 . TRBV7-2 TGTGCCAGCAGCCGGGGCTCTCAGGAAAAACTGTTTTTT CASSRGSQEKLFF
. TRBJ1-4 TRBD1 TRBV5-1 TGCGCCAGCAGTCCCGGGACAGATAATGAAAAACTGTTTTTT CASSPGTDNEKLFF
few TRBJ2-1 TRBD2 TRBV29-1 TGCAGCGTTGAGGGACTAGCGGGAGTTTACAATGAGCAGTTCTTC CSVEGLAGVYNEQFF
few TRBJ1-5 . TRBV28 TGTGCCAGCAAAAAACGGGGCCAAAGAGGCAATCAGCCCCAGCATTTT CASKKRGQRGNQPQHF
few TRBJ1-5 . TRBV6-2/TRBV6-3 TGTGCCAGCCATTCCAGTGGGCCCCAGCATTTT CASHSSGPQHF
few TRBJ2-5 . TRBV21-1 TGTGCCAGCAGCAAAGGAGGTGGGGGAGAGACCCAGTACTTC CASSKGGGGETQYF
. TRBJ2-7 . TRBV7-9 TGTGCCAGCAGACCAGACAGTTCCTCCTACGAGCAGTACTTC CASRPDSSSYEQYF
few TRBJ2-1 . TRBV20-1 TGCAGTGCGCAAGGGAATGAGCAGTTCTTC CSAQGNEQFF
few TRBJ2-6 . TRBV5-1 TGCGCCAGCAGCCAGGTAGGGGCGCTTACCGGGGCCAACGTCCTGACTTTC CASSQVGALTGANVLTF
few TRBJ2-4 . TRBV12-3/TRBV12-4 TGTGCCAGCAGTTTGTTAGGGCGTCCAAACATTCAGTACTTC CASSLLGRPNIQYF
. TRBJ2-3 . TRBV29-1 TGCAGCGTTGTTTACCCTACGCAGTATTTT CSVVYPTQYF
. TRBJ2-2 TRBD2 TRBV5-6 TGTGCCAGCACCCTGGACCCTAGCGGATCTAACACCGGGGAGCTGTTTTTT CASTLDPSGSNTGELFF
few TRBJ2-1 . TRBV5-1 TGCGCCAGCAGCGCACTAAGACCCCCGGATGAGCAGTTCTTC CASSALRPPDEQFF
few TRBJ2-2 TRBD2 TRBV9 TGTGCCAGCAGCGTAGGGGCGGGAGGAAACACCGGGGAGCTGTTTTTT CASSVGAGGNTGELFF
. TRBJ1-1 . TRBV5-1 TGCGCCAGCAGAAACCCGGACAGGAACACTGAAGCTTTCTTT CASRNPDRNTEAFF
. TRBJ1-6 . TRBV7-2 TGTGCCAGCAGCACCACAGGGTATAATTCACCCCTCCACTTT CASSTTGYNSPLHF
few TRBJ2-1 TRBD2 TRBV5-1 TGCGCCAGCAGCCCGGGGCCTCTAGCGGGGGGGCTCTATGAGCAGTTCTTC CASSPGPLAGGLYEQFF